This T cell receptor beta chain was recorded in a study of cytomegalovirus exposure and HLA in healthy donors. The PCR used 60 Vbeta and 13 Jbeta primers. Clones were sequenced by immunoSEQ multiplex PCR, and TCRdb holds only the in-frame ones, with some missing. The data show over 55,000 clones, and the top ten clones hold around 15%. The sequencing sample was made of PBMCs. The TCR was taken from a boy younger than 18 in good health and CMV-seronegative.

CDR3 in DNA: TGTGCCGGCGGGGGTGGGAGCTCTGGAAACACCATATATTTT. It encodes CAGGGGSSGNTIYF. The chain uses TRBV10-3 and TRBJ1-3; tentative D call: TRBD1 (5 bases). With 11 bases removed from V and 0 bases from J, the gap between germline ends came to 14 bases. Germline V gene sequence: CDR1 ENHRY, CDR2 SYGVKD. This CDR3 spans 14 amino acids.